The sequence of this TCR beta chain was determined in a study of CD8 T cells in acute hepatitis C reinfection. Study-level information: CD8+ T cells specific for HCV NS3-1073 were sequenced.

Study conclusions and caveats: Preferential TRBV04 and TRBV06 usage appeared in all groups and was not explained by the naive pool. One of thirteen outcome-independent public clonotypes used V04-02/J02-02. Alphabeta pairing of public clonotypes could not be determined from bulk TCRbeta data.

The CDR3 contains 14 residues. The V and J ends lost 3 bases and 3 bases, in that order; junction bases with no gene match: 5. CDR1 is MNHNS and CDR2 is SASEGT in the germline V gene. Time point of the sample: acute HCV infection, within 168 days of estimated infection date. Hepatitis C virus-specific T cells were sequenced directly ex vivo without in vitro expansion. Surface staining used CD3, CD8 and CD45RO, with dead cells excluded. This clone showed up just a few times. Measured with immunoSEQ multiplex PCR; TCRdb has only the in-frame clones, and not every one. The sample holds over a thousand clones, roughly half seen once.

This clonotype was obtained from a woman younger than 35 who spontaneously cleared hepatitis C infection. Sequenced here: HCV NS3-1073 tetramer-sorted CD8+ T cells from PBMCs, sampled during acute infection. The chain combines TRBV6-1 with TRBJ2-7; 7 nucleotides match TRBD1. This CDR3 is CASSDGAGGYEQYF. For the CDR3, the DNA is TGTGCCAGCAGTGATGGGGCAGGGGGCTACGAGCAGTACTTC.